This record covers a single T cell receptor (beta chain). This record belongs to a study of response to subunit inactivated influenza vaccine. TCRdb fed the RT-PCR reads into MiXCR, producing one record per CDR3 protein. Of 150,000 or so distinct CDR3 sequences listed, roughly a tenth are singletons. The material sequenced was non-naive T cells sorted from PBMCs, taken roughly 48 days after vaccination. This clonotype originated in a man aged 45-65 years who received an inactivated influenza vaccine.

CDR3 sequence: CASSPLPGTEAFF. The CDR3 DNA reads as TGTGCCAGCAGCCCTCTACCAGGCACTGAAGCTTTCTTT. The V and J genes are TRBV3-1 and TRBJ1-1; D unresolved. Trimming shortened V by 4 bases and J by 4 bases, and 10 bases separated the two germline ends. The V gene's germline CDR1 is LGHDT and CDR2 YNNKEL (reference sequence). The CDR3 sequence is 13 residues long.